What follows are 27 T cell receptor beta chains derived from one specimen sequenced in a study of technical replicates of blood from a few donors. Clones were sequenced by immunoSEQ multiplex PCR, and TCRdb holds only the in-frame ones, with some missing. The table has 80,000 to 95,000 clones, around 96% seen once. The sample taken for sequencing was T cells isolated from PBMCs. These receptors all stem from a human donor in good health.

The genes are TRBV30 and TRBJ2-5, with 10 nucleotides matching TRBD1. The length of the CDR3 is 15 residues. Germline CDR1 GTSNPN, CDR2 SVGIG (reference sequence). V dropped 2 bases and J dropped 4; count of bases not matched to a gene: 7. In DNA, the CDR3 is TGTGCCTGGAGTCACATCCGGGACAGGGGAGAGACCCAGTACTTC. It encodes CAWSHIRDRGETQYF.

The CDR3 is CAWSKLAGGPDTQYF. DNA for the CDR3: TGTGCCTGGAGTAAACTAGCGGGAGGGCCAGATACGCAGTATTTT. This rearrangement joins TRBV30 to TRBJ2-3; TRBD2 matches 13 bases. J was trimmed by 4 bases and V by 2 bases; bases with no gene match: 3. CDR3 length equals 15 residues. CDR1 is GTSNPN and CDR2 is SVGIG in the germline V gene (reference sequence). The complete variable domain, with remaining parts taken from reference TRBV30 and TRBJ2-3, reads SQTIHQWPATLVQPVGSPLSLECTVEGTSNPNLYWYRQAAGRGLQLLFYSVGIGQISSEVPQNLSASRPQDRQFILSSKKLLLSDSGFYLCAWSKLAGGPDTQYFGPGTRLTVL.

The chain has TRBV5-1 and TRBJ1-1, with D perhaps TRBD1 (6 bases). The germline gives CDR1 SGHRS, CDR2 YFSETQ. This CDR3 is 14 amino acids long. Trimming shortened V by 5 bases and J by 1 base, and 12 bases separated the two germline ends. The CDR3 nucleotides read TGCGCCAGCAGTTACAGGGCTGAGAACACTGAAGCTTTCTTT. Amino acid sequence: CASSYRAENTEAFF.

This clone has a handful of counts. V and J are TRBV19 and TRBJ2-1; D is perhaps TRBD1 (6 bases). Germline CDR1 LNHDA, CDR2 SQIVND (reference sequence). V lost 3 bases and J 9 bases, leaving 15 bases between the germline ends. The CDR3 is 14 amino acids. The CDR3 nucleotides are TGTGCCAGTAGTATCCCCGGGAAAGGGGGTGAGCAGTTCTTC. It specifies CASSIPGKGGEQFF.

This chain joins TRBV10-3 and TRBJ2-7, with 9 positions matching TRBD1. The CDR3 is 15 amino acids. J lost 2 bases, V lost 4 bases, and 6 bases had no gene match. Germline V lookup: CDR1 ENHRY, CDR2 SYGVKD. The CDR3 DNA follows: TGTGCCATCAGTGGGGGACAGGGCCTTCCCTACGAGCAGTACTTC. It is translated as CAISGGQGLPYEQYF.

The chain is built from TRBV19 and TRBJ2-7; D is unresolved. V lost 5 bases, J lost 3 bases, and 14 bases lay in between. CDR1 is LNHDA, CDR2 SQIVND, per germline (reference sequence). The CDR3 sequence is 14 residues long. In DNA form, the CDR3 reads TGTGCCAGTAGTCCCCACATATTCCTCTACGAGCAGTACTTC. This gives the protein CASSPHIFLYEQYF.

V gene TRBV7-9 combines with J gene TRBJ2-3, with 9 bases lining up with TRBD2. From germline, CDR1 is SEHNR and CDR2 FQNEAQ (reference sequence). This CDR3 has 15 residues. V was pared by 5 bases and J by 0 bases, with 3 bases of the junction left unmatched. CDR3 bases: TGTGCCAGCAGCCCTAGCGGGGTTAGCACAGATACGCAGTATTTT. As protein: CASSPSGVSTDTQYF.

The chain is built from TRBV28 and TRBJ1-1; D ambiguous. V shed 7 bases and J shed 0 bases, with 6 bases lying between them. Per the germline V gene, CDR1 is MDHEN and CDR2 is SYDVKM. This CDR3 is built from 12 residues. The CDR3 sequence: CASIGMNTEAFF. The CDR3 nucleotides read TGTGCCAGCATCGGGATGAACACTGAAGCTTTCTTT.

The gene calls are TRBV18 and TRBJ1-1; TRBD1 is a possible D gene (5 bases). CDR3 size: 14 residues. The germline CDR1 and CDR2 sequences are KGHSH and LQKENI. Trimming removed 5 bases at V and 1 base at J, with 11 bases between. The CDR3 region has the DNA TGTGCCAGCTCATTAGGGGCTACGAACACTGAAGCTTTCTTT. It codes for CASSLGATNTEAFF.

This clone was found once. V gene TRBV30 combines with J gene TRBJ1-2; 7 bases map to TRBD1. Losses at the gene ends were 2 bases for V and 8 bases for J; bases not matched to a gene: 11. The length of the CDR3 is 14 residues. The germline V gene encodes CDR1 GTSNPN and CDR2 SVGIG (reference sequence). The CDR3 DNA sequence: TGTGCCTGGAGTACCCGGACAGGATTAAACGGCTACACCTTC. This codes for CAWSTRTGLNGYTF.

This CDR3 reads CASSADRGFTEAFF. In DNA form, the CDR3 reads TGTGCCAGCAGCGCAGACAGGGGTTTCACTGAAGCTTTCTTT. The V and J genes are TRBV6-5 and TRBJ1-1; 8 bases are shared with TRBD1. Germline V gives CDR1 MNHEY, CDR2 SVGAGI. The CDR3 spans 14 residues. The V gene end was trimmed by 6 bases and the J gene end by 4 bases; junction bases not matched to a gene: 7.

This clone was seen just once. The V and J genes are TRBV9 and TRBJ2-1, with a tentative D call TRBD2 (6 bases). The CDR3 is 16 residues long. The germline V and J ends were trimmed by 0 bases and 4 bases, with 14 bases remaining between them. In germline, CDR1 is SGDLS, CDR2 YYNGEE. CDR3 amino acids: CASSVAGGWEYNEQFF. The CDR3 DNA is TGTGCCAGCAGCGTAGCTGGAGGGTGGGAGTACAATGAGCAGTTCTTC.

The chain recombines TRBV14 with TRBJ2-7, with a possible D match to TRBD1 (5 bases). The V gene's germline CDR1 is SGHDN and CDR2 FVKESK. This CDR3 is 17 amino acids long. V was shortened by 0 bases and J by 2 bases, with 17 bases between the two germline ends. The CDR3 nucleotides are TGTGCCAGCAGCCAAGACCTGTCCCCAGGGTACACCTACGAGCAGTACTTC. Translation gives CASSQDLSPGYTYEQYF. Using reference TRBV14 and TRBJ2-7 for the parts outside the CDR3, the full variable domain is EAGVTQFPSHSVIEKGQTVTLRCDPISGHDNLYWYRRVMGKEIKFLLHFVKESKQDESGMPNNRFLAERTGGTYSTLKVQPAELEDSGVYFCASSQDLSPGYTYEQYFGPGTRLTVT.

The rearrangement uses TRBV11-2 and TRBJ1-3; no firm D call. Trimming shortened V by 1 base and J by 7 bases, and 11 bases separated the two germline ends. The CDR3 has 14 amino acids. The germline V gene encodes CDR1 SGHAT and CDR2 FQNNGV. The CDR3, as DNA: TGTGCCAGCAGCTTAGCTAGAGAGTGGAACACCATATATTTT. Protein: CASSLAREWNTIYF.

J is TRBJ1-3 and V is TRBV2; 11 bases are a match to TRBD1. The CDR3 is made up of 18 amino acids. Germline V gene data show CDR1 as SNHLY and CDR2 as FYNNEI. J gave up 1 base and V 5 bases, and 10 bases lay outside the gene matches. This CDR3 is CASSPGTGGTWSGNTIYF. In nucleotides, the CDR3 is TGTGCCAGCAGTCCCGGGACAGGGGGTACATGGTCTGGAAACACCATATATTTT.

The gene calls are TRBV6-5 and TRBJ2-4; D might be TRBD2 (5 bases). The V end lost 6 bases, the J end lost 7 bases, and 10 bases lay between the germline ends. Germline loops: CDR1 MNHEY, CDR2 SVGAGI. This CDR3 comprises 12 residues. The chain's CDR3 is CASRNTGNIQYF. CDR3 nucleotide sequence: TGTGCCAGCAGAAATACGGGGAACATTCAGTACTTC.

V and J are TRBV29-1 and TRBJ2-7; TRBD1 agrees at 7 bases. The CDR3 has 12 amino acids. V shed 1 base, J shed 7 bases, and the junction held 4 bases outside the gene matches. Germline V CDR1 and CDR2: SQVTM, ANQGSEA. The CDR3 protein is CSVEGQGGEQYF. CDR3 DNA: TGCAGCGTTGAAGGACAGGGTGGAGAGCAGTACTTC.

This sequence joins TRBV30 and TRBJ1-2; D remains unclear. Trimming pared 5 bases from V and 4 bases from J, leaving 14 bases between. From germline, CDR1 is GTSNPN and CDR2 SVGIG (reference sequence). CDR3 length: 13 amino acids. The CDR3, as DNA: TGTGCCTGGGAGCTCCCAGGATTCTATGGCTACACCTTC. Amino acids: CAWELPGFYGYTF. The whole variable domain, remainder taken from reference TRBV30 and TRBJ1-2, is SQTIHQWPATLVQPVGSPLSLECTVEGTSNPNLYWYRQAAGRGLQLLFYSVGIGQISSEVPQNLSASRPQDRQFILSSKKLLLSDSGFYLCAWELPGFYGYTFGSGTRLTVV.

The CDR3 DNA follows: TGCGCCAGCAGCCGGAGAAACGGGGGAAGCACAGATACGCAGTATTTT. The encoded protein is CASSRRNGGSTDTQYF. The genes are TRBV4-1 and TRBJ2-3; D perhaps matches TRBD2 (6 bases). Deletions cut 4 bases from V and 0 bases from J, with 14 bases between. CDR3 size: 16 residues. The V gene's germline CDR1 is MGHRA and CDR2 YSYEKL.

The gene calls are TRBV27 and TRBJ2-7; D perhaps matches TRBD1 (5 bases). CDR1 is MNHEY and CDR2 is SMNVEV in the germline V gene (reference sequence). The CDR3 has 13 amino acids. The CDR3 reads CLSKGILDYEQYF. In DNA form, the CDR3 reads TGTCTTAGCAAGGGGATTTTGGACTACGAGCAGTACTTC.

The chain uses TRBV28 and TRBJ2-7; no clear D. Trimming removed 4 bases at V and 6 bases at J, with 7 bases between. The CDR3 has 11 residues. The V gene's germline CDR1 is MDHEN and CDR2 SYDVKM. This CDR3 reads CASSSAGEQYF. The DNA of the CDR3 is TGTGCCAGCAGTTCCGCCGGCGAGCAGTACTTC.

The DNA for the CDR3 is TGTGCCAGTAGTACCCTCTCCACTGAAGCTTTCTTT. It encodes CASSTLSTEAFF. This chain joins TRBV19 and TRBJ1-1; D is unresolved. V was trimmed by 4 bases and J by 4 bases, leaving 7 bases between them. This CDR3 has 12 residues. Germline CDR1 reads LNHDA; CDR2 reads SQIVND (reference sequence).

The chain combines TRBV30 with TRBJ1-5, with D perhaps matching TRBD1 (6 bases). V was trimmed by 1 base and J by 3 bases, leaving 7 bases between them. The CDR3 has 13 amino acids. The germline V gene has CDR1 GTSNPN and CDR2 SVGIG (reference sequence). CDR3 sequence (DNA): TGTGCCTGGAGTGACAGGGTCAATCAGCCCCAGCATTTT. Amino acid sequence: CAWSDRVNQPQHF.

The CDR3 coding sequence is TGTGCCAGCAGCTTAGGGACAGGGCGAAATCAGCCCCAGCATTTT. Residues: CASSLGTGRNQPQHF. The chain carries TRBV7-2 and TRBJ1-5; 8 bases align to TRBD1. Looked up from germline, CDR1 is SGHTA and CDR2 is FQGNSA. V was clipped by 1 base and J by 4 bases; unmatched bases: 3. The CDR3 contains 15 residues.

The rearrangement uses TRBV5-4 and TRBJ1-1, with D possibly matching TRBD1 (5 bases). Between the trimmed V and J ends, which lost 0 bases and 7 bases, there was a span of 10 bases. Per the germline V gene, CDR1 is SGHNT and CDR2 is YYREEE (reference sequence). The CDR3 is 13 residues long. Here the CDR3 DNA reads TGTGCCAGCAGCTTGGCGGAAACAGGTGAAGCTTTCTTT. This encodes CASSLAETGEAFF. The variable domain in full, with the rest retrieved from reference TRBV5-4 and TRBJ1-1, is ETGVTQSPTHLIKTRGQQVTLRCSSQSGHNTVSWYQQALGQGPQFIFQYYREEENGRGNFPPRFSGLQFPNYSSELNVNALELDDSALYLCASSLAETGEAFFGQGTRLTVV.

This clone was observed once. The V gene is TRBV19, the J gene TRBJ1-2; 9 bases line up with TRBD1. The CDR3 spans 15 residues. Germline V gene sequence: CDR1 LNHDA, CDR2 SQIVND (reference sequence). V trimming: 4 bases; J trimming: 5 bases; junction bases outside the gene matches: 8. The CDR3 DNA reads as TGTGCCAGTAGTAGAACAGGGGGCGAAGGATATGGCTACACCTTC. Residues: CASSRTGGEGYGYTF.

The chain employs TRBV9 and TRBJ2-2, with D maybe TRBD1 (5 bases). The V gene lost 1 base and the J gene lost 4 bases, with 5 bases spanning the gap. The V gene's germline CDR1 is SGDLS and CDR2 YYNGEE. The length of the CDR3 is 13 residues. DNA for the CDR3: TGTGCCAGCAGCGTACAGGGCACCGGGGAGCTGTTTTTT. Protein sequence: CASSVQGTGELFF.